The 21 T cell receptor beta chains below come from one sample, sequenced in a study of vaccination and CD4 T cells after COVID-19. For these TCRs, the target antigens are not known. The treatment here: approximately nine-day PBMC culture with coronavirus spike peptide pools or control peptides (ViraFEST assay). At the Johns Hopkins FTIC core, DNA taken from cultured CD4+ T cells was sequenced by way of the Oncomine TCR Beta short-read assay. TCRdb reprocessed the PCR reads with MiXCR, giving one entry per CDR3 protein. The data contain just under 4,500 distinct CDR3 sequences, around a fifth of them singletons. Sequences were derived from CD4+ T cells from blood, cultured in vitro, sampled after SARS-CoV-2 vaccination. All receptors come from a human donor who had recovered from COVID-19.

The chain combines TRBV4-1 with TRBJ1-2, with D perhaps TRBD1 (5 bases). There are 19 residues in the CDR3. Trimming took off 1 base at V and 3 bases at J, with 24 bases between the two ends. Germline V lookup: CDR1 MGHRA, CDR2 YSYEKL. DNA of the CDR3: TGCGCCAGCAGCCAAGGTCGGTTTACCCGCGGGACTGTGTACTATGGCTACACCTTC. Translated, it gives CASSQGRFTRGTVYYGYTF.

J is TRBJ1-1 and V is TRBV20-1; 8 bases map to TRBD1. Germline CDR1 and CDR2: DFQATT and SNEGSKA (reference sequence). The CDR3 loop spans 16 amino acids. The junction had 10 bases not matched to a gene; V was cut back by 0 bases and J by 4 bases. CDR3 sequence (DNA): TGCAGTGCTAGAGATCCCCGAACAGGGGGGTTCACTGAAGCTTTCTTT. It encodes CSARDPRTGGFTEAFF.

This clonotype was recorded many times. The rearrangement joins TRBV20-1 to TRBJ2-7; no clear D gene. This CDR3 contains 11 residues. The germline V gene encodes CDR1 DFQATT and CDR2 SNEGSKA (reference sequence). Trimming took 3 bases from V and 5 from J, leaving 8 bases between them. The chain's CDR3 is CSARAGHEQYF. The CDR3 coding sequence is TGCAGTGCTAGGGCCGGGCACGAGCAGTACTTC.

This clonotype turned up a few times. The rearrangement joins TRBV30 to TRBJ1-2; TRBD1 might be the D (6 bases). V was shortened by 3 bases and J by 4 bases, with 18 bases between the two germline ends. The CDR3 runs 15 residues. Germline V gene data show CDR1 as GTSNPN and CDR2 as SVGIG (reference sequence). CDR3 DNA sequence: TGTGCCTGGAGGCCCGGGACAACAGCCAGCTATGGCTACACCTTC. Encoded protein: CAWRPGTTASYGYTF.

This clonotype was seen a few times. The chain uses TRBV5-4 and TRBJ2-5; 8 nucleotides match TRBD1. The CDR3 contains 14 residues. V dropped 4 bases and J dropped 2; count of bases not matched to a gene: 4. The germline CDR1 and CDR2 sequences are SGHNT and YYREEE (reference sequence). This chain's CDR3 is CASSPRQGQETQYF. As DNA, the CDR3 is TGTGCCAGCAGCCCCCGACAGGGGCAAGAGACCCAGTACTTC.

The chain carries TRBV18 and TRBJ1-2; 8 bases align to TRBD1. This CDR3 has 13 residues. The V and J ends lost 3 bases and 7 bases, in that order; junction bases with no gene match: 4. Germline V gene sequence: CDR1 KGHSH, CDR2 LQKENI. CDR3 DNA sequence: TGTGCCAGCTCACCGGGACAGGAAGGTGGCTACACCTTC. Translated, it gives CASSPGQEGGYTF.

In its sample, this clonotype is medium-sized. The chain has TRBV20-1 and TRBJ2-7; 10 bases are a match to TRBD1. The CDR3 has 12 amino acids. Trimming took 7 bases from V and 4 from J; bases not matched to a gene: 4. Germline CDR1 reads DFQATT; CDR2 reads SNEGSKA (reference sequence). CDR3 region: CSVEGQGYEQYF. CDR3 nucleotide sequence: TGCAGTGTAGAGGGACAGGGGTACGAGCAGTACTTC.

Only a few counts were recorded for this clonotype. The CDR3 is CASSPDASYYEQYF. The CDR3 DNA reads TGTGCCAGCAGCCCCGACGCCTCGTACTACGAGCAGTACTTC. The chain is built from TRBV4-2 and TRBJ2-7; no firm D call. V shed 4 bases and J shed 3 bases, with 13 bases lying between them. This CDR3 comprises 14 residues. Germline V lookup: CDR1 LGHNA, CDR2 YNFKEQ.

A note on this clonotype: This may be a read error: a much more frequent sequence differs by one nucleotide. The rearrangement uses TRBV28 and TRBJ1-2; D might be TRBD1 (6 bases). The CDR3 totals 14 residues. The V gene's germline CDR1 is MDHEN and CDR2 SYDVKM. V dropped 7 bases and J dropped 4 bases, with 16 bases sitting between them. In nucleotides, the CDR3 is TGTGCCAGCACCGCAGGGGACTCCCGCTATGGCTACACCTTC. Protein: CASTAGDSRYGYTF.

J is TRBJ2-1 and V is TRBV6-5; D uncertain. This CDR3 spans 13 amino acids. Germline assignment: CDR1 MNHEY and CDR2 SVGAGI. Trimming pared 3 bases from V and 5 bases from J, leaving 8 bases between. CDR3 protein: CASSYRANNEQFF. CDR3 sequence (DNA): TGTGCCAGCAGTTATAGGGCGAACAATGAGCAGTTCTTC.

This chain links TRBV5-1 with TRBJ2-5; D may be TRBD1 or TRBD2 (5 bases each). Trimming shortened V by 4 bases and J by 1 base, and 14 bases separated the two germline ends. The germline gives CDR1 SGHRS, CDR2 YFSETQ. The CDR3 has 15 amino acids. This chain's CDR3 is CASSRGRGGQETQYF. CDR3 in DNA: TGCGCCAGCAGCCGTGGACGGGGCGGCCAAGAGACCCAGTACTTC.

This clonotype was picked up a small number of times. V usage is TRBV25-1 and J usage is TRBJ2-7; 10 bases fit TRBD1. This CDR3 has 15 residues. With V trimmed by 6 bases and J by 1 base, 6 bases remained unmatched. Germline-derived CDR1 and CDR2 are MGHDK and SYGVNS. The chain's CDR3 is CASRQPGQGSYEQYF. Written as DNA, the CDR3 is TGTGCCAGCAGGCAACCGGGACAGGGGTCCTACGAGCAGTACTTC.

This clonotype was seen more than once but under ten times. In DNA, the CDR3 is TGTGCCAGCAGTTTATCCTTGACAGGGGGGACGGGTGGCTACACCTTC. It is translated as CASSLSLTGGTGGYTF. The chain has TRBV27 and TRBJ1-2; 9 bases agree with TRBD1. The V gene end was trimmed by 0 bases and the J gene end by 7 bases; junction bases not matched to a gene: 9. The CDR3 extends over 16 amino acids. Germline V gene lookup returns CDR1 MNHEY and CDR2 SMNVEV (reference sequence).

The chain uses TRBV29-1 and TRBJ2-3; D is ambiguous. CDR3 size: 12 residues. V gave up 2 bases and J gave up 6 bases, with 9 bases separating them. Germline loops: CDR1 SQVTM, CDR2 ANQGSEA. CDR3 DNA sequence: TGCAGCGTTGAATTTCGTTCGGATACGCAGTATTTT. As protein: CSVEFRSDTQYF.

This clonotype was counted many times. The CDR3 bases are TGTGCCAGCAGCCGTAACGGCCGAGTCACTTTCGAGCAGTACTTC. This encodes CASSRNGRVTFEQYF. The J gene is TRBJ2-7, the V gene TRBV27; D is unresolved. This CDR3 region has 15 residues. Trimming stripped 6 bases from V and 6 bases from J, with 21 bases between. Looked up from germline, CDR1 is MNHEY and CDR2 is SMNVEV (reference sequence).

As to this clonotype: A much larger clone is a single base away; this may be a read error. The chain couples TRBV15 to TRBJ1-5; D is ambiguous. This CDR3 region has 12 residues. Germline V gene data show CDR1 as LNHNV and CDR2 as YYDKDF (reference sequence). The CDR3 nucleotides are TGTACCACCTCCGGGGGCAATCAGCCCCAGCATTTT. Protein sequence: CTTSGGNQPQHF.

This clonotype was found a few times. The chain recombines TRBV19 with TRBJ1-2, with 9 nucleotides matching TRBD1. Germline CDR1 LNHDA, CDR2 SQIVND (reference sequence). After removal of 7 bases from V and 7 bases from J, the junction contained 7 bases not matched to a gene. There are 13 residues in the CDR3. The CDR3 nucleotides read TGTGCCAGTAACGAACAGGGGGCCGGTGGCTACACCTTC. It is translated as CASNEQGAGGYTF. The full variable domain, rest sourced from reference TRBV19 and TRBJ1-2, is DGGITQSPKYLFRKEGQNVTLSCEQNLNHDAMYWYRQDPGQGLRLIYYSQIVNDFQKGDIAEGYSVSREKKESFPLTVTSAQKNPTAFYLCASNEQGAGGYTFGSGTRLTVV.

This clonotype is medium-sized within its sample. The CDR3, as DNA: TGTGCCAGCAGTGCCGGACTAGCGGGGGCCCGGTCATACGAGCAGTACTTC. This sequence encodes CASSAGLAGARSYEQYF. The chain couples TRBV6-1 to TRBJ2-7; 13 bases line up with TRBD2. Germline assignment: CDR1 MNHNS and CDR2 SASEGT. The CDR3 has 17 amino acids. V shed 4 bases, J shed 4 bases, and the junction held 10 bases outside the gene matches.

This clonotype has only a few counts. V is TRBV14 and J is TRBJ2-7; D gene ambiguous. The CDR3 consists of 12 residues. Trimming cost V 1 base and J 5 bases, with 6 bases left between them. The germline V gene has CDR1 SGHDN and CDR2 FVKESK. CDR3 nucleotides: TGTGCCAGCAGCCAAGTTCCCCACGAGCAGTACTTC. The encoded protein is CASSQVPHEQYF.

The J gene is TRBJ2-3, the V gene TRBV4-2; TRBD2 agrees at 12 bases. CDR1 and CDR2 (germline): LGHNA, YNFKEQ. There are 17 residues in the CDR3. With V trimmed by 3 bases and J by 5 bases, 9 bases remained unmatched. The CDR3 nucleotides read TGTGCCAGCAGCCAGCACCTAGCGGGGGGGCCCGAAGATACGCAGTATTTT. It yields the protein CASSQHLAGGPEDTQYF.

By share, this clonotype counts as medium-sized. The chain links TRBV7-3 to TRBJ2-7; possible D gene TRBD2, 6 bases. CDR1 is SGHTA, CDR2 FQGTGA, per germline. V was clipped by 2 bases and J by 3 bases, with 11 bases between them. CDR3 length equals 14 residues. The CDR3 region is CASSLLGGSYEQYF. CDR3 DNA sequence: TGTGCCAGCAGCTTACTGGGGGGAAGCTACGAGCAGTACTTC.